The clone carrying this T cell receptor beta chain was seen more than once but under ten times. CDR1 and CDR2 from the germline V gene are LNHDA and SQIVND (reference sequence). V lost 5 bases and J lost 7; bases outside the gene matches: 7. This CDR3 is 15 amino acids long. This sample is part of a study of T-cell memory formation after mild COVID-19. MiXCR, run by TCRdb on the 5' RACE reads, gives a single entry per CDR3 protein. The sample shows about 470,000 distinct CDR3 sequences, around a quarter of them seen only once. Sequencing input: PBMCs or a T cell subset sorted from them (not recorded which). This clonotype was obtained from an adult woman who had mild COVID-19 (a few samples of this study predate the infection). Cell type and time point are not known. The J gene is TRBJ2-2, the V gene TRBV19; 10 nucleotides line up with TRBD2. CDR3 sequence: CASSGSGLADGELFF. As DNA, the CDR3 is TGTGCCAGTAGTGGCTCCGGACTAGCGGACGGGGAGCTGTTTTTT.